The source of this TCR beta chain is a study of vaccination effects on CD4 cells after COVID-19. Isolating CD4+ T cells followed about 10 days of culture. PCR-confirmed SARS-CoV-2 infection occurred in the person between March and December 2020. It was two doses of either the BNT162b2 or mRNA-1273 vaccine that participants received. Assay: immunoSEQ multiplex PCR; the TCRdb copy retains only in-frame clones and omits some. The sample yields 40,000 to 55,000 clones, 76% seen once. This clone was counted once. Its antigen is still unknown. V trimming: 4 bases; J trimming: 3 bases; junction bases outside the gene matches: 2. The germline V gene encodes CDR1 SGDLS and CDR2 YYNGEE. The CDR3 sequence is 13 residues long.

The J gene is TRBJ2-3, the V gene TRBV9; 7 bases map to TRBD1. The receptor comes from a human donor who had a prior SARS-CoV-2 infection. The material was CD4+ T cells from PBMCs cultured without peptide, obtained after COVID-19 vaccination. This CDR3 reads CASSIQGTDTQYF. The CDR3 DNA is TGTGCCAGCAGCATACAGGGGACAGATACGCAGTATTTT. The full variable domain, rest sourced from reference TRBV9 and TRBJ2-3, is DSGVTQTPKHLITATGQRVTLRCSPRSGDLSVYWYQQSLDQGLQFLIQYYNGEERAKGNILERFSAQQFPDLHSELNLSSLELGDSALYFCASSIQGTDTQYFGPGTRLTVL.